The 22 T cell receptor beta chains below were found in one sample sequenced in a study of cytomegalovirus exposure and HLA in healthy donors (dated by TCRdb to the late 2010s). Libraries came from the immunoSEQ multiplex PCR assay. The multiplex PCR relied on a mix of 60 forward primers for TCR Vbeta segments and 13 reverse primers for TCR Jbeta segments. TCRdb retrieved this table from immuneACCESS and kept in-frame rearrangements only. Not all clones are present; in checked studies, unresolved V genes account for under half, and no reason is known for the remainder. The table for this sample lists more than 95,000 clones; around 68% of them were counted only once. The ten largest clones add up to 4% of the sample. The sequenced sample was PBMCs. All receptors derive from a middle-aged man in good health and CMV-seropositive.

The rearrangement joins TRBV5-1 to TRBJ2-2; 8 positions agree with TRBD1. The V segment lost 0 bases and the J segment 9 bases; nucleotides outside the gene matches: 7. The CDR3 covers 15 residues. CDR1 and CDR2 (germline): SGHRS, YFSETQ. The DNA of the CDR3 is TGCGCCAGCAGCTTGGCGGACAGGGATAAATGGGAGCTGTTTTTT. Amino acid sequence: CASSLADRDKWELFF.

The V and J genes are TRBV7-9 and TRBJ2-1, with TRBD2 matching 13 bases. Germline V gene lookup returns CDR1 SEHNR and CDR2 FQNEAQ (reference sequence). The V segment lost 5 bases and the J segment 4 bases; nucleotides outside the gene matches: 5. The CDR3 has 16 amino acids. CDR3 sequence reads: CASSPLAGGEYNEQFF. As DNA, the CDR3 is TGTGCCAGCAGCCCACTAGCGGGAGGGGAATACAATGAGCAGTTCTTC.

The chain has TRBV9 and TRBJ1-1, with 11 bases lining up with TRBD1. This CDR3 has 16 residues. V gave up 4 bases and J gave up 0 bases; unmatched junction bases: 5. Germline CDR1 and CDR2: SGDLS and YYNGEE. For the CDR3, the DNA is TGTGCCAGCAGCCTTGGACAGGGGGCCATGAACACTGAAGCTTTCTTT. Its protein product is CASSLGQGAMNTEAFF.

J is TRBJ2-2 and V is TRBV7-8; 7 nucleotides align to TRBD1. The CDR3 length is 16 residues. In germline, CDR1 is SGHVS, CDR2 FQNEAQ. The V segment lost 5 bases and the J segment 4 bases; nucleotides outside the gene matches: 10. The CDR3 DNA reads as TGTGCCAGCAGCCCACCCGACAGGGCGGCCACCGGGGAGCTGTTTTTT. As protein: CASSPPDRAATGELFF.

The V and J genes are TRBV2 and TRBJ2-6; tentative D call: TRBD1 (5 bases). This CDR3 is built from 14 residues. CDR1 is SNHLY and CDR2 is FYNNEI in the germline V gene. V lost 6 bases and J lost 0, with 6 bases in between. This CDR3 reads CASRRGSGANVLTF. The CDR3 DNA sequence: TGTGCCAGCAGAAGGGGCTCTGGGGCCAACGTCCTGACTTTC.

This clone appeared once. The chain combines TRBV7-3 with TRBJ2-1; D is uncertain. Germline V gene lookup returns CDR1 SGHTA and CDR2 FQGTGA. This CDR3 is 14 amino acids long. Trimming removed 1 base from V and 8 bases from J, with 12 bases in between. The CDR3, as DNA: TGTGCCAGCAGCTTAAGGGTTAGCAGCTATGAGCAGTTCTTC. Residues: CASSLRVSSYEQFF.

This rearrangement joins TRBV11-2 to TRBJ2-1, with D possibly matching TRBD2 (5 bases). CDR3 size: 18 residues. The V end was cut by 2 bases, the J end by 0 bases, with 17 bases between. CDR1 is SGHAT, CDR2 FQNNGV, per germline. The CDR3: CASSLRGLKGGSYNEQFF. The CDR3 DNA reads TGTGCCAGCAGCTTAAGAGGGTTGAAGGGTGGCTCCTACAATGAGCAGTTCTTC.

This chain links TRBV5-4 with TRBJ2-2; TRBD1 is a possible D gene (6 bases). V was clipped by 4 bases and J by 3 bases, with 10 bases between them. Germline V gene data show CDR1 as SGHNT and CDR2 as YYREEE (reference sequence). The CDR3 has 14 amino acids. Here the CDR3 reads CASSIQGYTGELFF. As DNA, the CDR3 is TGTGCCAGCAGCATACAGGGTTACACCGGGGAGCTGTTTTTT.

J is TRBJ1-1 and V is TRBV6-6, with 7 nucleotides matching TRBD1. The CDR3 has 14 residues. J gave up 4 bases and V 4 bases, and 6 bases lay outside the gene matches. Germline lookup yields CDR1 MNHNY and CDR2 SVGAGI (reference sequence). CDR3 in amino acids: CASSFIDRATEAFF. The CDR3 nucleotides read TGTGCCAGCAGTTTCATCGACAGGGCCACTGAAGCTTTCTTT.

This sequence joins TRBV4-2 and TRBJ1-5; D is perhaps TRBD1 (5 bases). This CDR3 has 15 residues. The germline gives CDR1 LGHNA, CDR2 YNFKEQ. V lost 1 base to trimming and J lost 4 bases, with 11 bases between them. The CDR3 region is CASSQAGQVNQPQHF. The CDR3 nucleotides read TGTGCCAGCAGCCAAGCCGGACAAGTGAATCAGCCCCAGCATTTT.

This clone appeared once. V usage is TRBV6-6 and J usage is TRBJ1-4; possible D gene TRBD1, 5 bases. V lost 2 bases and J 5 bases, leaving 15 bases between the germline ends. CDR3 length equals 16 residues. From germline, CDR1 is MNHNY and CDR2 SVGAGI (reference sequence). CDR3 bases: TGTGCCAGCAGTTACCAGGACATTAGGCGAAATGAAAAACTGTTTTTT. It specifies CASSYQDIRRNEKLFF.

This chain links TRBV11-2 with TRBJ1-1, with D tentatively TRBD1 (5 bases). The CDR3 consists of 15 residues. Germline-derived CDR1 and CDR2 are SGHAT and FQNNGV. V gave up 2 bases and J gave up 6 bases, with 16 bases separating them. CDR3 in DNA: TGTGCCAGCAGCTTATCATACAGGCCTACGGCTGAAGCTTTCTTT. It codes for CASSLSYRPTAEAFF.

Comment on this clone: The junction differs from germline at one of its ends, possibly a read error. The sample contains more than one DNA sequence encoding this CDR3. The V and J genes are TRBV4-1 and TRBJ1-2; possible D gene TRBD1, 5 bases. The CDR3 length is 16 residues. The germline CDR1 and CDR2 sequences are MGHRA and YSYEKL. CDR3 coding DNA: TGCGCCAGCAGCCAAGAACATCCGCAGGGTGGCTATGGCTACACCTTT. Translating gives CASSQEHPQGGYGYTF.

This chain joins TRBV28 and TRBJ2-1; TRBD2 matches at 8 bases. Germline lookup yields CDR1 MDHEN and CDR2 SYDVKM. This CDR3 is built from 16 residues. The V gene end was trimmed by 2 bases and the J gene end by 0 bases; junction bases not matched to a gene: 3. DNA of the CDR3: TGTGCCAGCAGTTTAGGGAGCGGGAGCTCCTACAATGAGCAGTTCTTC. This gives the protein CASSLGSGSSYNEQFF.

This chain connects TRBV27 to TRBJ2-7; the D gene is possibly TRBD2 (5 bases). Trimming removed 3 bases from V and 6 bases from J, with 18 bases in between. From germline, CDR1 is MNHEY and CDR2 SMNVEV (reference sequence). The CDR3 sequence is 15 residues long. As DNA, the CDR3 is TGTGCCAGCAGTTTCTCGGGGTCGACCGGGTCCGAGCAGTACTTC. Translation gives CASSFSGSTGSEQYF.

V usage is TRBV14 and J usage is TRBJ2-1, with 10 bases that match TRBD2. V lost 4 bases and J lost 8; bases outside the gene matches: 20. Germline V gives CDR1 SGHDN, CDR2 FVKESK. CDR3 length: 19 residues. CDR3 protein: CASSPPRRPSGSPLDEQFF. CDR3 in DNA: TGTGCCAGCAGCCCCCCAAGGAGGCCTAGCGGGAGCCCCTTAGATGAGCAGTTCTTC. The full variable domain, rest sourced from reference TRBV14 and TRBJ2-1, is EAGVTQFPSHSVIEKGQTVTLRCDPISGHDNLYWYRRVMGKEIKFLLHFVKESKQDESGMPNNRFLAERTGGTYSTLKVQPAELEDSGVYFCASSPPRRPSGSPLDEQFFGPGTRLTVL.

The chain is built from TRBV12-5 and TRBJ2-5; 11 nucleotides agree with TRBD1. The CDR3 is 17 residues long. Germline-derived CDR1 and CDR2 are LGHNT and FRNRAP. After removal of 4 bases from V and 5 bases from J, the junction contained 12 bases not matched to a gene. The CDR3 sequence: CASGSGQGAAHRETQYF. CDR3 nucleotides: TGTGCTAGTGGTTCCGGACAGGGGGCGGCCCACAGGGAGACCCAGTACTTC.

This chain joins TRBV6-5 and TRBJ2-7; 9 bases map to TRBD1. The CDR3 extends over 15 amino acids. Trimming removed 4 bases from V and 3 bases from J; junction bases left unmatched: 7. Looked up from germline, CDR1 is MNHEY and CDR2 is SVGAGI. The CDR3 DNA is TGTGCCAGCAGTTCCCCGGGACAGGGACACTACGAGCAGTACTTC. Protein product: CASSSPGQGHYEQYF.

Note on this clone: Other DNA sequences in the same sample also yield this CDR3. J is TRBJ1-5 and V is TRBV2, with 7 bases lining up with TRBD1. Germline V CDR1 and CDR2: SNHLY, FYNNEI. The J segment lost 7 bases and the V segment lost 6 bases, leaving 6 bases of the junction unmatched. This CDR3 contains 13 residues. In DNA form, the CDR3 reads TGTGCCAGCAGGAGACAGGGCGGCCAGCCCCAGCATTTT. This codes for CASRRQGGQPQHF.

The chain is built from TRBV28 and TRBJ1-5, with 7 nucleotides matching TRBD1. V lost 3 bases to trimming and J lost 0 bases; unmatched junction nucleotides: 5. CDR1 MDHEN and CDR2 SYDVKM come from the germline V gene. The CDR3 extends over 16 amino acids. The CDR3, as DNA: TGTGCCAGCAGTTTCAGGGGGGTGTATAGCAATCAGCCCCAGCATTTT. Encoded protein: CASSFRGVYSNQPQHF.

The chain links TRBV10-3 to TRBJ2-7, with D maybe TRBD1 (6 bases). Germline-derived CDR1 and CDR2 are ENHRY and SYGVKD. The germline V and J ends were trimmed by 5 bases and 6 bases, with 20 bases remaining between them. The CDR3 runs 15 residues. CDR3 amino acids: CAISPHRDATGEQYF. CDR3 DNA sequence: TGTGCCATCAGTCCCCACAGGGATGCAACCGGCGAGCAGTACTTC.

CDR3 coding DNA: TGCGCCAGCAGCCAGGAGGCGGGAAGCTCCTATAATTCACCCCTCCACTTT. It yields the protein CASSQEAGSSYNSPLHF. The V and J genes are TRBV4-3 and TRBJ1-6; D uncertain. Germline CDR1 is LGHNA and CDR2 is YSLEER. V lost 3 bases to trimming and J lost 0 bases, with 12 bases between them. There are 17 residues in the CDR3.